Below, one T cell receptor (beta chain) is given with its context. Authors' analysis steps: Reference gene primer amplification in the assay estimated nucleated cell counts. Clones were sequenced by immunoSEQ multiplex PCR, and TCRdb holds only the in-frame ones, with some missing. The DNA gave D and trimming, while V, J and clone size come from that table. The sample includes 330,000 or so clones, roughly nine tenths of them seen just once. The V end lost 8 bases, the J end lost 3 bases, and 17 bases lay between the germline ends. The germline CDR1 and CDR2 sequences are SNHLY and FYNNEI. This CDR3 comprises 14 residues. The data are from a study of blood T cell repertoires in COVID-19.

The chain recombines TRBV2 with TRBJ2-7, with a possible D match to TRBD1 (6 bases). The sequenced sample consisted of peripheral blood. This sequence was found in a woman in her fifties or sixties with COVID-19, enrolled during active disease. The CDR3 coding sequence is TGTGCCAGCCGCCCGAGACAGGCCAGCTACGAGCAGTACTTC. Protein sequence: CASRPRQASYEQYF.